One and the same sample provided the 18 T cell receptor beta chains below, sequenced in a study of CXCR4 blockade with PD-1 therapy in pancreatic cancer. This table comes from immunoSEQ multiplex PCR, and its TCRdb copy is limited to in-frame clones, with some not included. The sample has over 4,500 clones, 50% to 60% seen once. The sequenced sample was tumor tissue. The receptors derive from a human donor with pancreatic ductal adenocarcinoma.

The chain couples TRBV1 to TRBJ1-4. TRBV1 is labeled a pseudogene. The CDR3 extends over 14 amino acids. CDR3 sequence reads: CASSYGPNPEKLFF. The CDR3 nucleotides read TGCGCCAGCAGCTACGGACCCAATCCTGAAAAACTGTTTTTT.

V and J are TRBV28 and TRBJ2-1, with D tentatively TRBD2 (7 bases). CDR1 is MDHEN and CDR2 is SYDVKM in the germline V gene. The V gene lost 7 bases and the J gene lost 5 bases, with 21 bases spanning the gap. This CDR3 has 16 amino acids. The CDR3 is CASMPVVGRGHNEQFF. The CDR3 nucleotides read TGTGCCAGCATGCCCGTCGTCGGGCGGGGGCACAATGAGCAGTTCTTC.

This clone was observed once. The V call is TRBV29-1, the J call TRBJ1-1, with D unresolved. The CDR3 runs 13 residues. V was trimmed by 7 bases and J by 1 base, leaving 13 bases between them. Germline loops: CDR1 SQVTM, CDR2 ANQGSEA. The chain's CDR3 is CSAEDWPNTEAFF. The CDR3 region has the DNA TGCAGCGCAGAGGACTGGCCGAACACTGAAGCTTTCTTT.

The chain links TRBV19 to TRBJ1-1, with 7 positions matching TRBD1. Unmatched junction bases numbered 10, after V lost 6 bases and J lost 6 bases. The CDR3 spans 14 residues. The germline CDR1 and CDR2 sequences are LNHDA and SQIVND (reference sequence). CDR3 sequence reads: CASSYRGGNAEAFF. CDR3 coding DNA: TGTGCCAGTAGCTACAGGGGCGGTAACGCTGAAGCTTTCTTT.

This chain links TRBV19 with TRBJ2-3, with a possible D match to TRBD2 (6 bases). CDR1 and CDR2 from the germline V gene are LNHDA and SQIVND (reference sequence). Deletions cut 3 bases from V and 8 bases from J, with 9 bases between. This CDR3 has 12 amino acids. The CDR3 sequence: CASSMGTSTQYF. Written as DNA, the CDR3 is TGTGCCAGTAGTATGGGGACTTCTACGCAGTATTTT.

About this clone itself: An end of the junction does not agree with germline; a read error may underlie this. The chain recombines TRBV19 with TRBJ1-2; D unclear. The germline gives CDR1 LNHDA, CDR2 SQIVND (reference sequence). CDR3 size: 11 residues. The CDR3 DNA reads TGTGCCAGTAGTACCCCCAACCGGGTTATCTTC. Translating it yields CASSTPNRVIF.

This clone showed up just a few times. V gene TRBV6-8 combines with J gene TRBJ2-5; D call uncertain. Germline CDR1 reads MNHGY; CDR2 reads SAAAGT. This CDR3 region has 13 residues. The V and J ends lost 6 bases and 0 bases respectively, with 8 bases between them. CDR3: CASRVGNQETQYF. CDR3 coding DNA: TGTGCCAGCAGGGTAGGGAACCAAGAGACCCAGTACTTC.

This clone was recorded a few times. The rearrangement uses TRBV10-1 and TRBJ2-3; weak D call: TRBD2 (5 bases). Trimming shortened V by 1 base and J by 0 bases, and 11 bases separated the two germline ends. Germline loops: CDR1 WNHNN, CDR2 SYGVQD (reference sequence). CDR3 length equals 16 residues. The CDR3, as DNA: TGCGCCAGCAGTGAGTTCGGGGAGATTAGCACAGATACGCAGTATTTT. Translation: CASSEFGEISTDTQYF.

CDR3 loop: CASSASLAGGSHEQYF. CDR3 bases: TGTGCCAGTAGTGCCTCTCTAGCAGGAGGATCCCACGAGCAGTACTTC. The V and J genes are TRBV19 and TRBJ2-7; D possibly corresponds to TRBD2 (5 bases). V lost 5 bases, J lost 5 bases, and 22 bases lay in between. This CDR3 is built from 16 residues. Germline V gene data show CDR1 as LNHDA and CDR2 as SQIVND (reference sequence).

J is TRBJ2-1 and V is TRBV1; no DNA check was done on the table's D call, TRBD2. TRBV1 is shown as a pseudogene. The CDR3 loop spans 17 amino acids. CDR3 sequence (DNA): TGCGCCAGCAGCTCCCGACTAGCGGGAGTCTCCTACAATGAGCAGTTCTTC. Protein product: CASSSRLAGVSYNEQFF.

This clone appeared a few times. This chain uses TRBV19 with TRBJ2-3; D is possibly TRBD1 or TRBD2 (5 bases each). Germline CDR1 and CDR2: LNHDA and SQIVND (reference sequence). The CDR3 sequence is 16 residues long. V was shortened by 4 bases and J by 4 bases, with 18 bases between the two germline ends. CDR3 in amino acids: CASSTLRGVVADTQYF. CDR3 coding DNA: TGTGCCAGTAGTACCCTGAGGGGAGTTGTCGCAGATACGCAGTATTTT.

This clone has just one count. The V gene is TRBV19, the J gene TRBJ2-7; no reliable D call. The CDR3 loop spans 15 amino acids. Trimming stripped 5 bases from V and 0 bases from J, with 14 bases between. The germline gives CDR1 LNHDA, CDR2 SQIVND (reference sequence). The CDR3 coding sequence is TGTGCCAGTAGTTTGGGTAGCAGTAACTCCTACGAGCAGTACTTC. Protein product: CASSLGSSNSYEQYF.

The chain joins TRBV19 to TRBJ1-3; D is unclear. The length of the CDR3 is 16 residues. V was clipped by 7 bases and J by 0 bases, with 16 bases between them. CDR1 is LNHDA, CDR2 SQIVND, per germline (reference sequence). CDR3 amino acids: CASISKWSASGNTIYF. The CDR3 nucleotides are TGTGCCAGTATATCCAAATGGTCCGCCTCTGGAAACACCATATATTTT.

The chain is built from TRBV28 and TRBJ2-3; possibly TRBD2 for D (6 bases). The CDR3 has 14 amino acids. The germline V gene has CDR1 MDHEN and CDR2 SYDVKM. Trimming stripped 2 bases from V and 9 bases from J, with 15 bases between. CDR3 loop: CASSLSSGTSTQYF. CDR3 DNA: TGTGCCAGCAGTTTAAGTAGCGGAACATCCACGCAGTATTTT.

This clone occurred a few times. This rearrangement joins TRBV15 to TRBJ2-5, with 9 bases identical to TRBD2. V lost 5 bases to trimming and J lost 5 bases; unmatched junction nucleotides: 9. The germline gives CDR1 LNHNV, CDR2 YYDKDF (reference sequence). This CDR3 is built from 15 residues. CDR3 bases: TGTGCCACCAGCCCTACAGCGGGAGGCGGGGAGACCCAGTACTTC. It is translated as CATSPTAGGGETQYF.

This clone turned up a few times. The chain combines TRBV6-8 with TRBJ1-3; the match to TRBD1 covers 7 bases. The CDR3 is 15 amino acids. Germline assignment: CDR1 MNHGY and CDR2 SAAAGT. The V gene end was trimmed by 10 bases and the J gene end by 0 bases; junction bases not matched to a gene: 9. CDR3 amino acids: CAIAGGTVSGNTIYF. The CDR3 coding sequence is TGTGCCATCGCGGGGGGGACAGTCTCTGGAAACACCATATATTTT.

This clone was seen a handful of times. CDR3 sequence: CASSVSGGRAADTQYF. CDR3 nucleotide sequence: TGTGCCAGCAGCGTTAGTGGCGGGAGGGCCGCAGATACGCAGTATTTT. V and J are TRBV9 and TRBJ2-3; 9 nucleotides line up with TRBD2. CDR3 length equals 16 residues. Germline V gene sequence: CDR1 SGDLS, CDR2 YYNGEE. J was trimmed by 4 bases and V by 2 bases; bases with no gene match: 8.

In its sample, this clone was seen a few times. The chain employs TRBV6-8 and TRBJ1-1; D is perhaps TRBD1 (6 bases). The V gene's germline CDR1 is MNHGY and CDR2 SAAAGT. The CDR3 is made up of 15 amino acids. V was cut by 2 bases and J by 11 bases, with 21 bases left in between. The CDR3 loop is CASSYTAGGAEVAFF. In DNA form, the CDR3 reads TGTGCCAGCAGTTACACCGCTGGGGGGGCGGAGGTGGCTTTCTTT.